The 25 T cell receptor beta chains presented below share a single source sample, sequenced in a study of T cell responses to AZD1222 COVID-19 vaccine. Here immunoSEQ multiplex PCR was the method, and the copy in TCRdb shows in-frame clones only, minus some. The sample has around 70,000 clones, nearly 90% seen once. The sequencing here drew on peripheral blood, taken 28 days after the second AZD1222 dose. The receptor source for this set is an adult who received the AZD1222 COVID-19 vaccine.

This rearrangement joins TRBV27 to TRBJ2-6, with 11 bases aligning to TRBD1. Germline CDR1 is MNHEY and CDR2 is SMNVEV (reference sequence). Trimming removed 5 bases from V and 6 bases from J; junction bases left unmatched: 9. The CDR3 is 17 amino acids. CDR3 in DNA: TGTGCCAGCAGTCACCGGGACAGGGGGAGTCTGGCCAACGTCCTGACTTTC. Translating it yields CASSHRDRGSLANVLTF.

The V call is TRBV30, the J call TRBJ2-2; no clear D gene. CDR1 is GTSNPN and CDR2 is SVGIG in the germline V gene (reference sequence). CDR3 length equals 16 residues. V was cut by 1 base and J by 4 bases, with 16 bases left in between. Here the CDR3 DNA reads TGTGCCTGGAGTGGAAGTGGAAGCGAGGCCACCGGGGAGCTGTTTTTT. It is translated as CAWSGSGSEATGELFF.

The rearrangement joins TRBV7-9 to TRBJ2-3, with TRBD2 matching over 11 bases. Per germline, CDR1 SEHNR and CDR2 FQNEAQ (reference sequence). Unmatched junction bases numbered 18, after V lost 5 bases and J lost 5 bases. The CDR3 is 19 amino acids. Here the CDR3 DNA reads TGTGCCAGCAGCCAGACACGACCCGGGACTAGCGGAGGAAGAGATACGCAGTATTTT. Its protein is CASSQTRPGTSGGRDTQYF.

The gene calls are TRBV14 and TRBJ2-7, with D tentatively TRBD2 (6 bases). Germline V gene sequence: CDR1 SGHDN, CDR2 FVKESK. V shed 6 bases and J shed 6 bases, with 21 bases lying between them. The CDR3 runs 15 residues. The CDR3 coding sequence is TGTGCCAGCAGTCTACGGGACTCCTTTAGCTCCGAGCAGTACTTC. It codes for CASSLRDSFSSEQYF.

V and J are TRBV5-6 and TRBJ2-6; 14 bases line up with TRBD2. V gave up 4 bases and J gave up 3 bases; unmatched junction bases: 6. The CDR3 consists of 18 residues. CDR1 and CDR2 from the germline V gene are SGHDT and YYEEEE. CDR3 DNA sequence: TGTGCCAGCAGCGTGCCGGGACTAGCGGGAGATGGGGCCAACGTCCTGACTTTC. Translating gives CASSVPGLAGDGANVLTF. The whole variable domain, filled in from reference TRBV5-6 and TRBJ2-6, reads DAGVTQSPTHLIKTRGQQVTLRCSPKSGHDTVSWYQQALGQGPQFIFQYYEEEERQRGNFPDRFSGHQFPNYSSELNVNALLLGDSALYLCASSVPGLAGDGANVLTFGAGSRLTVL.

This chain joins TRBV28 and TRBJ1-4; D gene ambiguous. This CDR3 is 11 amino acids long. The V end lost 3 bases, the J end lost 7 bases, and 3 bases lay between the germline ends. Germline loops: CDR1 MDHEN, CDR2 SYDVKM. In DNA form, the CDR3 reads TGTGCCAGCAGTTTTGGTGAAAAACTGTTTTTT. Residues: CASSFGEKLFF.

This chain connects TRBV24-1 to TRBJ1-1; D might be TRBD1 (6 bases). Trimming left V 9 bases short and J 1 base short, with 11 bases between. The CDR3 spans 13 residues. Germline-derived CDR1 and CDR2 are KGHDR and SFDVKD. CDR3 DNA: TGTGCCACCCAGGAGGGGGGGAACACTGAAGCTTTCTTT. It codes for CATQEGGNTEAFF.

The rearrangement links TRBV10-3 to TRBJ1-2, with 8 bases that match TRBD1. In germline, CDR1 is ENHRY, CDR2 SYGVKD. Trimming took 10 bases from V and 3 from J; bases not matched to a gene: 13. The CDR3 runs to 15 residues. The CDR3, as DNA: TGTGCCACATACAGGGGGGTTCTGGCTGACTATGGCTACACCTTC. It translates to CATYRGVLADYGYTF.

V usage is TRBV6-2 or TRBV6-3 and J usage is TRBJ1-1; TRBD1 agrees at 10 bases. The CDR3 loop spans 14 amino acids. Germline lookup yields CDR1 MNHEY and CDR2 SVGEGT. The J segment lost 6 bases and the V segment lost 5 bases, leaving 6 bases of the junction unmatched. The CDR3 sequence: CASSVTGGRAEAFF. DNA for the CDR3: TGTGCCAGCAGTGTGACAGGGGGCCGGGCTGAAGCTTTCTTT.

This chain uses TRBV11-2 with TRBJ2-5; 16 bases line up with TRBD2. V lost 6 bases, J lost 5 bases, and 6 bases stayed unmatched. CDR3 length: 16 residues. The germline CDR1 and CDR2 sequences are SGHAT and FQNNGV. This CDR3 reads CASRTGTSGRVETQYF. The CDR3 DNA follows: TGTGCCAGCAGGACCGGGACTAGCGGGAGGGTTGAGACCCAGTACTTC.

CDR3 in DNA: TGTGCCAGCAGCTTGGGACAGCAAGAGACCCAGTACTTC. It specifies CASSLGQQETQYF. The chain employs TRBV7-8 and TRBJ2-5, with 7 bases that match TRBD1. Trimming at V came to 3 bases and at J to 2 bases, leaving 0 bases not matched to a gene. The CDR3 is 13 amino acids. Per germline, CDR1 SGHVS and CDR2 FQNEAQ.

The rearrangement links TRBV5-4 to TRBJ1-1, with a tentative D call TRBD1 (5 bases). This CDR3 contains 13 residues. V lost 4 bases to trimming and J lost 4 bases, with 11 bases between them. Germline lookup yields CDR1 SGHNT and CDR2 YYREEE (reference sequence). The CDR3 DNA reads as TGTGCCAGCAGCAGCAGGGTTCCCACTGAAGCTTTCTTT. This codes for CASSSRVPTEAFF.

The rearrangement links TRBV5-6 to TRBJ2-3; TRBD2 matches 7 bases. The CDR3 runs 15 residues. Germline lookup yields CDR1 SGHDT and CDR2 YYEEEE. V was pared by 0 bases and J by 2 bases, with 3 bases of the junction left unmatched. The DNA of the CDR3 is TGTGCCAGCAGCTTGGCGGCGGGAGTCACAGATACGCAGTATTTT. Encoded protein: CASSLAAGVTDTQYF.

The V call is TRBV7-9, the J call TRBJ2-5; D is perhaps TRBD2 (6 bases). The germline V gene encodes CDR1 SEHNR and CDR2 FQNEAQ (reference sequence). The CDR3 length is 14 residues. V was pared by 1 base and J by 4 bases, with 10 bases between. Written as DNA, the CDR3 is TGTGCCAGCAGCTTAGTGGGGCGGGGAGAGACCCAGTACTTC. This gives the protein CASSLVGRGETQYF.

The chain employs TRBV4-3 and TRBJ1-3; the D gene is possibly TRBD1 (5 bases). CDR1 LGHNA and CDR2 YSLEER come from the germline V gene. V dropped 3 bases and J dropped 4 bases, with 13 bases sitting between them. CDR3 length: 15 amino acids. In nucleotides, the CDR3 is TGCGCCAGCAGCCACACCGGGACTGGAGGAAACACCATATATTTT. Encoded protein: CASSHTGTGGNTIYF.

This chain connects TRBV3-1 (or the pseudogene TRBV3-2) to TRBJ1-1; D possibly corresponds to TRBD1 (6 bases). The germline V and J ends were trimmed by 3 bases and 1 base, with 15 bases remaining between them. CDR1 and CDR2 from the germline V gene are LGHDT and YNNKEL (reference sequence). The CDR3 is 16 residues long. CDR3 sequence (DNA): TGTGCCAGCAGCCAGAAGTATGGGGGCACGAACACTGAAGCTTTCTTT. As protein: CASSQKYGGTNTEAFF.

The J gene is TRBJ1-3, the V gene TRBV18; perhaps TRBD1 as D (6 bases). CDR1 KGHSH and CDR2 LQKENI come from the germline V gene. This CDR3 comprises 15 residues. The V end lost 2 bases, the J end lost 3 bases, and 11 bases lay between the germline ends. The CDR3 reads CASSPVRGIGNTIYF. The DNA of the CDR3 is TGTGCCAGCTCACCAGTCAGGGGAATTGGAAACACCATATATTTT.

The J gene is TRBJ1-1, the V gene TRBV18; D is possibly TRBD1 (5 bases). V was trimmed by 5 bases and J by 6 bases, leaving 10 bases between them. CDR1 and CDR2 (germline): KGHSH, LQKENI. The CDR3 length is 12 residues. CDR3 loop: CASSGDDPEAFF. CDR3 DNA: TGTGCCAGCTCAGGGGACGACCCTGAAGCTTTCTTT.

The chain joins TRBV24-1 to TRBJ1-5; D gene ambiguous. V was trimmed by 8 bases and J by 7 bases, leaving 11 bases between them. The CDR3 sequence is 12 residues long. Per the germline V gene, CDR1 is KGHDR and CDR2 is SFDVKD. The CDR3 sequence is CATTLAPQPQHF. The CDR3 region has the DNA TGTGCCACCACTCTCGCCCCCCAGCCCCAGCATTTT.

This clone showed up just once. The V and J genes are TRBV27 and TRBJ2-5, with D uncertain. With 10 bases removed from V and 5 bases from J, the gap between germline ends came to 11 bases. The CDR3 is 11 amino acids. Germline CDR1 MNHEY, CDR2 SMNVEV (reference sequence). CDR3: CATKSGETQYF. Here the CDR3 DNA reads TGTGCCACCAAAAGTGGGGAGACCCAGTACTTC.

This clone was observed a single time. The chain couples TRBV13 to TRBJ2-3; tentatively, D is TRBD2 (5 bases). The CDR3 is 14 residues long. CDR1 and CDR2 (germline): PRHDT, FYEKMQ (reference sequence). Trimming stripped 1 base from V and 2 bases from J, with 7 bases between. The CDR3 nucleotides read TGTGCCAGCAGCTTAGCGGGGATCACAGATACGCAGTATTTT. It translates to CASSLAGITDTQYF.

Remarks on this clone: One junction end disagrees with the germline gene, perhaps due to a read error. In nucleotides, the CDR3 is TGTGCCAGCAGCTTGTTGTTAGCGGGAGAGCGGTTCTTC. Its translation is CASSLLLAGERFF. V is TRBV7-3 and J is TRBJ2-1; 9 bases are shared with TRBD2. This CDR3 has 13 amino acids. Germline CDR1 SGHTA, CDR2 FQGTGA.

The J gene is TRBJ1-3, the V gene TRBV10-2; D possibly corresponds to TRBD1 (5 bases). Deletions cut 2 bases from V and 4 bases from J, with 9 bases between. The CDR3 consists of 14 residues. In germline, CDR1 is WSHSY, CDR2 SAAADI. The CDR3 reads CASSEQGYGNTIYF. The CDR3 nucleotides read TGCGCCAGCAGTGAGCAGGGCTACGGAAACACCATATATTTT.

This clone was observed once. This chain joins TRBV2 and TRBJ2-2; D is unclear. This CDR3 contains 13 residues. Trimming removed 8 bases from V and 5 bases from J, with 12 bases in between. CDR1 is SNHLY and CDR2 is FYNNEI in the germline V gene. CDR3 DNA: TGTGCCAGCCGAACGTCTGCTACCGGGGAGCTGTTTTTT. Translated, it gives CASRTSATGELFF.

The chain carries TRBV30 and TRBJ1-1; possible D gene TRBD1, 5 bases. V was shortened by 4 bases and J by 4 bases, with 16 bases between the two germline ends. Germline V lookup: CDR1 GTSNPN, CDR2 SVGIG (reference sequence). The CDR3 totals 14 residues. CDR3: CAWTLPSGGTEAFF. CDR3 sequence (DNA): TGTGCCTGGACGCTCCCTAGTGGGGGCACTGAAGCTTTCTTT.